This TCR beta chain appears in the sequencing data of a study of T-cell memory formation after mild COVID-19. On the study more broadly: Clusters were largely donor specific.

Each CDR3 protein is one row after TCRdb ran MiXCR on the 5' RACE reads. The repertoire includes a few hundred thousand distinct CDR3 sequences, roughly 22% of them detected once, and roughly 8.1% sits in the top ten. V lost 4 bases to trimming and J lost 4 bases, with 13 bases between them. This CDR3 has 13 amino acids. CDR1 is SQVTM, CDR2 ANQGSEA, per germline. The sequence came from an adult woman who had mild COVID-19 (a few samples of this study predate the infection). Cell type and time point are not known. The chain has TRBV29-1 and TRBJ1-1; tentatively, D is TRBD1 (6 bases). The sample was PBMCs or a T cell subset sorted from them (not recorded which). The DNA for the CDR3 is TGCAGCGTTGCGGGGGGCCCGGGCACTGAAGCTTTCTTT. This codes for CSVAGGPGTEAFF.